These T cell receptor beta chains were read from a single sample in a study of cytomegalovirus exposure and HLA in healthy donors. The assay was immunoSEQ multiplex PCR, and TCRdb's table has in-frame clones only and misses some. The sample lists more than 80,000 clones, about 71% occurring once. The sequenced material came from PBMCs. Receptors originate from a boy aged 5-17 years in good health and CMV-seronegative. CDR3s include the opening cysteine and the closing phenylalanine or tryptophan. The D gene is left open where the match is weak. Clone size is given for some rows only: seen once, a few or many times, or a class if the clone is expanded.

V	D	J	size	DNA	CDR3
TRBV7-2	TRBD1	TRBJ1-5	.	TGTGCCAGCAGCCGAGGACAGGGCTTCCAGCCCCAGCATTTT	CASSRGQGFQPQHF
TRBV5-4	.	TRBJ1-1	.	TGTGCCAGCAGCCCCAAGGCAGGGGCCATCCGTTTGAACACTGAAGCTTTCTTT	CASSPKAGAIRLNTEAFF
TRBV7-2	.	TRBJ2-7	.	TGTGCCAGCAGCTTAGTTTCCCGTTCCTACGAGCAGTACTTC	CASSLVSRSYEQYF
TRBV5-4	TRBD1	TRBJ1-5	.	TGTGCCAGCAGCCCCGGACAGGGCAATCAGCCCCAGCATTTT	CASSPGQGNQPQHF
TRBV27	.	TRBJ2-5	once	TGTGCCAGCAAGGAGCGGGAGACCCAGTACTTC	CASKERETQYF
TRBV5-1	TRBD1	TRBJ2-1	once	TGCGCCAGCAGCTTTCCGGGACAGGCACACAATGAGCAGTTCTTC	CASSFPGQAHNEQFF
TRBV30	TRBD1	TRBJ1-1	.	TGTGCCTGGACCCGAGACAGGGTCCGGGCTTTCTTT	CAWTRDRVRAFF
TRBV7-6	TRBD1	TRBJ2-3	few	TGTGCCAGCAGCCCACAGGGGGCCAGCACAGATACGCAGTATTTT	CASSPQGASTDTQYF
TRBV4-3	.	TRBJ2-7	.	TGCGCCATCTACGGAGGGGAGTACGAGCAGTACTTC	CAIYGGEYEQYF
TRBV2	.	TRBJ2-1	few	TGTGCCAGCAGTGACGCAGCAGGGGATGAGCAGTTCTTC	CASSDAAGDEQFF
TRBV7-9	.	TRBJ1-1	.	TGTGCCAGCAGTCATGACTGGAACACTGAAGCTTTCTTT	CASSHDWNTEAFF
TRBV18	.	TRBJ1-1	.	TGTGCCAGCTCTCCAGACGGGGGATTCTGGGGAGGGAACACTGAAGCTTTCTTT	CASSPDGGFWGGNTEAFF
TRBV6-5	TRBD1	TRBJ2-7	.	TGTGCCAGCACCTTAACAGGGGGCTACGAGCAGTACTTC	CASTLTGGYEQYF
TRBV9	TRBD2	TRBJ2-4	few	TGTGCCAGCAGCGTAGCTAGCGGGGGGGCCAAAAACATTCAGTACTTC	CASSVASGGAKNIQYF
TRBV19	TRBD2	TRBJ2-4	few	TGTGCCAGTAGTACCTTAGCGGGTAGTCTGATTCAGTACTTC	CASSTLAGSLIQYF
TRBV7-9	TRBD1	TRBJ1-5	.	TGTGCCAGCAGCCAGGGGGATCAGCCCCAGCATTTT	CASSQGDQPQHF
TRBV28	.	TRBJ2-2	.	TGTGCCAGCAGTTTCTTCTCTGTTTCGAACACCGGGGAGCTGTTTTTT	CASSFFSVSNTGELFF
TRBV4-3	.	TRBJ1-5	few	TGCGCCAGCAGCCAAGCGGGGGACAATCAGCCCCAGCATTTT	CASSQAGDNQPQHF
TRBV2	.	TRBJ1-5	.	TGTGCCACCGGGAGGAGTTTTACTCAGCCCCAGCATTTT	CATGRSFTQPQHF
TRBV6-6	TRBD2	TRBJ2-1	.	TGTGCCAGCATTTTGACTAGCGGGGGTCCCCTCGAGCAGTTCTTC	CASILTSGGPLEQFF
TRBV27	.	TRBJ2-1	.	TGTGCCAGCAGTCCGACAGACTACAATGAGCAGTTCTTC	CASSPTDYNEQFF
TRBV5-8	TRBD2	TRBJ2-7	.	TGTGCCAGCAGCATTCGGACTAGCGGTTCCTACGAGCAGTACTTC	CASSIRTSGSYEQYF
TRBV7-9	.	TRBJ2-3	.	TGTGCCAGCAGCTTAAGCCCCACAGATACGCAGTATTTT	CASSLSPTDTQYF